This section outlines one T cell receptor beta chain sequence together with its context. Its antigen is unknown. The V end lost 1 base, the J end lost 5 bases, and 20 bases lay between the germline ends. Germline CDR1 is SNHLY and CDR2 is FYNNEI. The CDR3 consists of 17 residues. The sample comes from a study of long-term antiretroviral therapy in people with HIV. Study observations and caveats: In HIV, the repertoires covered a tighter span of CDR3 lengths than in controls.

It was version v3.0 of the immunoSEQ assay that was run at survey level. Profiling relied on immunoSEQ multiplex PCR, and the TCRdb table lists in-frame clones only, not all of them. The sample carries roughly 18,000 clones, roughly 73% recorded once. This clonotype was sampled from a woman between 40 and 50 years old with HIV. The J gene is TRBJ1-1, the V gene TRBV2; D gene unclear. The input for sequencing was unsorted PBMCs, taken at the start of antiretroviral therapy, before treatment. The CDR3 reads CASSEGDKLLMGTEAFF. The CDR3 coding sequence is TGTGCCAGCAGTGAAGGAGACAAGCTCCTCATGGGGACTGAAGCTTTCTTT. The variable domain in full, completed from reference TRBV2 and TRBJ1-1, reads EPEVTQTPSHQVTQMGQEVILRCVPISNHLYFYWYRQILGQKVEFLVSFYNNEISEKSEIFDDQFSVERPDGSNFTLKIRSTKLEDSAMYFCASSEGDKLLMGTEAFFGQGTRLTVV.